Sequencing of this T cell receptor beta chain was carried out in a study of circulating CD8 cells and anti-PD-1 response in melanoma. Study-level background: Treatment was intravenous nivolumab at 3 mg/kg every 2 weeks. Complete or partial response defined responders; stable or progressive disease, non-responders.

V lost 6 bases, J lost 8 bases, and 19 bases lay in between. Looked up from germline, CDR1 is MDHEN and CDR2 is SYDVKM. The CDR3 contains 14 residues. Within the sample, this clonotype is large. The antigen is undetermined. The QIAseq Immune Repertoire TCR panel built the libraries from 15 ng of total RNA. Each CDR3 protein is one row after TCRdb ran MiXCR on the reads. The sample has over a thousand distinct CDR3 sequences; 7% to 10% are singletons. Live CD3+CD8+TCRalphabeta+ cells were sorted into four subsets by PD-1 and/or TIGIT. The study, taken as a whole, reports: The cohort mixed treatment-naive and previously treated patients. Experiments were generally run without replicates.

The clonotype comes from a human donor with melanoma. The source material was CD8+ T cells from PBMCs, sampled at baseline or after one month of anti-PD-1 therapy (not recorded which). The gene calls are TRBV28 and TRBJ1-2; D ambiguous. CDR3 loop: CASRAPGEVGGYTF. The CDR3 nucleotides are TGTGCCAGCAGGGCCCCCGGGGAGGTGGGCGGCTACACCTTC.